The rows below give T cell receptor beta chains drawn from one sample of a study of pediatric ulcerative colitis. The table came from immunoSEQ multiplex PCR; TCRdb's copy has only in-frame clones and leaves some out. The repertoire holds 60,000 to 75,000 clones, with over 70% as singletons. The sequencing input was blood. Source of these receptors: a boy under 18 with moderate ulcerative colitis. CDR3s include the opening cysteine and the closing phenylalanine or tryptophan. A D gene is named only where the DNA matches it firmly. Expanded clones are given a class, and other clones once, few, many or no size at all.

V gene	clone size	D gene	J gene	CDR3 DNA	CDR3 protein
TRBV2	NA	NA	TRBJ1-5	TGTGCCAGCAGTGATGCCGGAGTGGGCAGGAACAATCAGCCCCAGCATTTT	CASSDAGVGRNNQPQHF
TRBV19	NA	NA	TRBJ1-1	TGTGCCAGTAGTTTCCGGGGGAACACTGAAGCTTTCTTT	CASSFRGNTEAFF
TRBV7-9	NA	NA	TRBJ2-1	TGTGCCAGCAGCTTCGGGGGCGCGATGTACAATGAGCAGTTCTTC	CASSFGGAMYNEQFF
TRBV20-1	once	NA	TRBJ2-1	TGCAGTGCTAGAGATGCCAATGAGCAGTTCTTC	CSARDANEQFF
TRBV20-1	NA	NA	TRBJ2-3	TGCAGTGCTAGAGTCGGGGATACGCAGTATTTT	CSARVGDTQYF
TRBV2	NA	TRBD1	TRBJ1-2	TGTGCCAGCACTGCAGGACAGGCCACTAACTATGGCTACACCTTC	CASTAGQATNYGYTF
TRBV10-1	NA	NA	TRBJ1-1	TGCGCCAGCAGGGACAGACTGAACACTGAAGCTTTCTTT	CASRDRLNTEAFF
TRBV9	NA	TRBD2	TRBJ2-7	TGTGCCAGCAGCGTAGGGGCGACTAGCGGGTACGAGCAGTACTTC	CASSVGATSGYEQYF
TRBV7-7	NA	TRBD2	TRBJ2-5	TGTGCCAGCAGCCGCGGGACTACCCAAGAGACCCAGTACTTC	CASSRGTTQETQYF
TRBV27	NA	NA	TRBJ2-1	TGTGCCACACACTCCCGGGTCAATGAGCAGTTCTTC	CATHSRVNEQFF
TRBV6-5	NA	TRBD1	TRBJ1-2	TGTGCCAGCAGTTACAGGGGGACAGGGGGGAACTATGGCTACACCTTC	CASSYRGTGGNYGYTF
TRBV30	NA	NA	TRBJ2-5	TGTGCCTGGAGTGTACTGGGGGCAAAGGGACGCGACCAAGAGACCCAGTACTTC	CAWSVLGAKGRDQETQYF
TRBV18	NA	TRBD2	TRBJ2-3	TGTGCCAGCTCACCGAGACTAGCGGGGGCCTCCCGGCATACGCAGTATTTT	CASSPRLAGASRHTQYF
TRBV5-6	few	NA	TRBJ1-2	TGTGCCAGCAGTCCGCAGGGAAATGGCTACACCTTC	CASSPQGNGYTF
TRBV5-4	once	TRBD2	TRBJ2-5	TGTGCCAGCAGCTTGTGGGGGGGACGGCGTGAGACCCAGTACTTC	CASSLWGGRRETQYF